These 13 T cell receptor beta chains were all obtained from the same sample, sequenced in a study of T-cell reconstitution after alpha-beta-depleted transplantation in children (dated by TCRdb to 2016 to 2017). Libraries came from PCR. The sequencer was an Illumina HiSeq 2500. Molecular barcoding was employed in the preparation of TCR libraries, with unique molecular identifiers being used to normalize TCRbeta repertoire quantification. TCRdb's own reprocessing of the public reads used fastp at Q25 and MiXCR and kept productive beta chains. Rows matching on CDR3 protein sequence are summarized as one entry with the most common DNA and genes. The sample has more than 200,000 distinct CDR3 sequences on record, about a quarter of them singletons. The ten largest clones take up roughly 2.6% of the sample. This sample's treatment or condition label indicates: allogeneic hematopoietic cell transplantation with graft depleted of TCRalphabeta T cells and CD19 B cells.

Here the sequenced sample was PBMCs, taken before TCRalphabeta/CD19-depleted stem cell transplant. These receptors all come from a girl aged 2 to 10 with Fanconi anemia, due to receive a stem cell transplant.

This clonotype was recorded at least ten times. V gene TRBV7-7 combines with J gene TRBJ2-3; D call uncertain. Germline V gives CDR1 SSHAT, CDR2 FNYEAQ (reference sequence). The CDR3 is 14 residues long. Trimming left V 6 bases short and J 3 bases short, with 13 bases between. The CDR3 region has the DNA TGTGCCAGCAGTCCTACCAGCCGGACAGATACGCAGTATTTT. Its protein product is CASSPTSRTDTQYF.

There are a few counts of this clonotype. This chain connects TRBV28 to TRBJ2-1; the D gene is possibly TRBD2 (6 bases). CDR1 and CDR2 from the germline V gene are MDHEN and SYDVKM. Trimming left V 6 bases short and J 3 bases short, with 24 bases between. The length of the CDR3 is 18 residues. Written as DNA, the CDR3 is TGTGCCAGCAGCCACCCGGCAAACGGGAGTGTAGGCTACAATGAGCAGTTCTTC. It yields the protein CASSHPANGSVGYNEQFF.

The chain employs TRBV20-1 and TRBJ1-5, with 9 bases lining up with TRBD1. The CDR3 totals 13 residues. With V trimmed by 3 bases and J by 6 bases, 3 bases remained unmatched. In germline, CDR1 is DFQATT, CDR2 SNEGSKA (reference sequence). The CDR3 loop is CSARTGGSQPQHF. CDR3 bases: TGCAGTGCTAGGACAGGGGGTAGTCAGCCCCAGCATTTT.

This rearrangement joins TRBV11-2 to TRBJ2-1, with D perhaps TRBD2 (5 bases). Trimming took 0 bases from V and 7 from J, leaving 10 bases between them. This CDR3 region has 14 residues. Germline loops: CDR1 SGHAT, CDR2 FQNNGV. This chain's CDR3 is CASSLEDWQNEQFF. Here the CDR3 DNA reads TGTGCCAGCAGCTTAGAGGACTGGCAGAATGAGCAGTTCTTC.

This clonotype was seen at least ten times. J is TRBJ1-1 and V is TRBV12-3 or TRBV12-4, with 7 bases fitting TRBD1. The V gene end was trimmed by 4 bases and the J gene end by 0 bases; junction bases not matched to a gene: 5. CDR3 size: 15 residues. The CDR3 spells CASSYPGQLNTEAFF. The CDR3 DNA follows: TGTGCCAGCAGTTACCCGGGACAGCTGAACACTGAAGCTTTCTTT.

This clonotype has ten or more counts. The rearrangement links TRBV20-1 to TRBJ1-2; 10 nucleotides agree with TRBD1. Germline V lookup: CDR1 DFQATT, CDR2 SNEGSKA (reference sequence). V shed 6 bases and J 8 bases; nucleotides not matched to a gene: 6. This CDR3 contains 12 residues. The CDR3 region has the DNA TGCAGTGCCCGGGACAGGGGACTAGGCTACACCTTC. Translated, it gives CSARDRGLGYTF.

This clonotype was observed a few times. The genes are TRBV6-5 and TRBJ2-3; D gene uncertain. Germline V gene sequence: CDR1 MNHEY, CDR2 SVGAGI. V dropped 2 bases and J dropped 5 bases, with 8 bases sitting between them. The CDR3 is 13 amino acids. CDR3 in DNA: TGTGCCAGCAGTTACCAGTTTGAAGATACGCAGTATTTT. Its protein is CASSYQFEDTQYF.

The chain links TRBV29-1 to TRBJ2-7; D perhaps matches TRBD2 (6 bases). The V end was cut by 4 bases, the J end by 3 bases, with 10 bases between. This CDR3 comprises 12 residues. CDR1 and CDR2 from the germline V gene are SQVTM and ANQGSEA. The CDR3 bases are TGCAGCGTTGGACGACTAGACTACGAGCAGTACTTC. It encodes CSVGRLDYEQYF.

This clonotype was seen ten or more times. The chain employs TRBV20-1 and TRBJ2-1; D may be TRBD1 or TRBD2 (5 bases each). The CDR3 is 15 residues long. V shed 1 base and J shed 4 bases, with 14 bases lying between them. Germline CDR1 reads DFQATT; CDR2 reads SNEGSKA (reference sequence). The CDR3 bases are TGCAGTGCTAGAGTGGGAGTGGGGGTTTACAATGAGCAGTTCTTC. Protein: CSARVGVGVYNEQFF.

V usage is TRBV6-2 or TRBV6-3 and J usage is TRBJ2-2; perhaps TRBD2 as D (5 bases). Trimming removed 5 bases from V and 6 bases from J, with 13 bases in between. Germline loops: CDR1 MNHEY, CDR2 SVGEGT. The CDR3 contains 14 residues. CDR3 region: CASSRTGYAGELFF. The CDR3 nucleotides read TGTGCCAGCAGTCGGACTGGGTACGCCGGGGAGCTGTTTTTT.

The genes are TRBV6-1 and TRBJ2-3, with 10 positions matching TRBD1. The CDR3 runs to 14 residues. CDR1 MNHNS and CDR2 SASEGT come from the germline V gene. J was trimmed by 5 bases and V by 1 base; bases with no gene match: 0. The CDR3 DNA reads TGTGCCAGCAGTGAAGGGGACAGGGGAGATACGCAGTATTTT. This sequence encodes CASSEGDRGDTQYF.

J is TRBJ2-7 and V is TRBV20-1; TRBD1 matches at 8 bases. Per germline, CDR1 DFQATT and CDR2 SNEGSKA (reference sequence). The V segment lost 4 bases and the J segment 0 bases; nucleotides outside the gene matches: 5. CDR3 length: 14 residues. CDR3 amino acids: CSATDRDYSYEQYF. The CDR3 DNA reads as TGCAGTGCTACGGACAGGGATTACTCCTACGAGCAGTACTTC.

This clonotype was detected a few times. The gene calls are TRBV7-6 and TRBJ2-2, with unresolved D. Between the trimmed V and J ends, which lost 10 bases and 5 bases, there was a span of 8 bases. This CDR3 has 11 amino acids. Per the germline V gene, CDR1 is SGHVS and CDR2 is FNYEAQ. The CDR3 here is CATSPTGELFF. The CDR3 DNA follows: TGTGCCACCAGTCCAACCGGGGAGCTGTTTTTT.